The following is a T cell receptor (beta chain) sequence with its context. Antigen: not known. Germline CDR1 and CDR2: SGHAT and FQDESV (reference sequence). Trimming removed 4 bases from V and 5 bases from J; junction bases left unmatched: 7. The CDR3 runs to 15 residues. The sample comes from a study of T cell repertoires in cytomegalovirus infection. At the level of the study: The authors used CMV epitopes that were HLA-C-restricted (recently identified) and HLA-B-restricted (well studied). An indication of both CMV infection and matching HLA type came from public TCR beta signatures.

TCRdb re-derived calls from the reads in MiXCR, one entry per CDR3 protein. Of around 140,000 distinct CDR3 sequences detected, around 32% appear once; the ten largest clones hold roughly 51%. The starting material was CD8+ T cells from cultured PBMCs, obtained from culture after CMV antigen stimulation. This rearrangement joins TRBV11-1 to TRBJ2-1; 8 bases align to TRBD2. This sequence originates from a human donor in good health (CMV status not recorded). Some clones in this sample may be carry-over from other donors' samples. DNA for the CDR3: TGTGCCAGCAGCTCGCGGGGGGCCACTAACAATGAGCAGTTCTTC. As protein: CASSSRGATNNEQFF.